The next 8 T cell receptor beta chains were all read from a single sample in a study of cytomegalovirus exposure and HLA in healthy donors (dated by TCRdb to 2016 to 2017). Library generation was performed with the immunoSEQ multiplex PCR assay. This is the immuneACCESS table as TCRdb keeps it, with only in-frame sequences that have V and J called. A part of the clones is gone; compared with another copy, unresolved V genes explain less than half, and the rest is unexplained. This sample holds approximately 110,000 clones; about 88% were observed only once. Around 2.1% of the sample belongs to the ten largest clones. Sequencing input: PBMCs. The receptors derive from a woman younger than 30 in good health and CMV-seronegative.

The chain employs TRBV7-9 and TRBJ1-2; D is perhaps TRBD1 (5 bases). V gave up 3 bases and J gave up 6 bases, with 11 bases separating them. The germline gives CDR1 SEHNR, CDR2 FQNEAQ (reference sequence). The CDR3 has 13 residues. The CDR3, as DNA: TGTGCCAGCAGCTTTGAGACAGTGAATGGCTACACCTTC. Protein sequence: CASSFETVNGYTF.

The V call is TRBV19, the J call TRBJ2-7, with a possible D match to TRBD2 (5 bases). Germline CDR1 LNHDA, CDR2 SQIVND (reference sequence). The CDR3 totals 15 residues. The germline V and J ends were trimmed by 5 bases and 3 bases, with 17 bases remaining between them. The CDR3: CASSFSLSGDYEQYF. The CDR3 DNA reads as TGTGCCAGTAGTTTCTCTCTATCCGGGGACTACGAGCAGTACTTC. The full variable domain, in which reference TRBV19 and TRBJ2-7 provide the parts outside the CDR3, is DGGITQSPKYLFRKEGQNVTLSCEQNLNHDAMYWYRQDPGQGLRLIYYSQIVNDFQKGDIAEGYSVSREKKESFPLTVTSAQKNPTAFYLCASSFSLSGDYEQYFGPGTRLTVT.

J is TRBJ2-7 and V is TRBV6-5, with 7 positions matching TRBD2. Losses at the gene ends were 2 bases for V and 8 bases for J; bases not matched to a gene: 6. This CDR3 contains 13 residues. The germline V gene has CDR1 MNHEY and CDR2 SVGAGI. The CDR3 nucleotides read TGTGCCAGCAGTTACCTAAGCGGGGAGAAGCAGTACTTC. Encoded protein: CASSYLSGEKQYF.

V and J are TRBV15 and TRBJ2-1, with TRBD2 identical over 10 bases. CDR3 size: 16 residues. Trimming removed 0 bases from V and 6 bases from J; junction bases left unmatched: 5. CDR1 LNHNV and CDR2 YYDKDF come from the germline V gene (reference sequence). The CDR3 nucleotides read TGTGCCACCAGCAGAGATTTGAGCGGGGGGGCCAATGAGCAGTTCTTC. Its translation is CATSRDLSGGANEQFF.

In DNA form, the CDR3 reads TGTGCCAGCAGCATTACGGGACAGGGATATGGCTACACCTTC. Translating gives CASSITGQGYGYTF. J is TRBJ1-2 and V is TRBV7-2; 9 bases align to TRBD1. Germline CDR1 and CDR2: SGHTA and FQGNSA. This CDR3 spans 14 amino acids. V shed 5 bases and J 5 bases; nucleotides not matched to a gene: 6.

This clone appeared a single time. The gene calls are TRBV30 and TRBJ2-3; the match to TRBD1 covers 11 bases. Unmatched junction bases numbered 5, after V lost 4 bases and J lost 5 bases. Germline loops: CDR1 GTSNPN, CDR2 SVGIG (reference sequence). CDR3 size: 14 residues. The CDR3 sequence is CAWIGGTGGDTQYF. The CDR3, as DNA: TGTGCCTGGATCGGCGGGACAGGGGGAGATACGCAGTATTTT.

This clone appeared a single time. The chain links TRBV9 to TRBJ2-2; D is uncertain. V shed 4 bases and J shed 5 bases, with 12 bases lying between them. Germline CDR1 and CDR2: SGDLS and YYNGEE. This CDR3 spans 14 amino acids. CDR3 nucleotides: TGTGCCAGCAGCCCTGCCCCGAGTACCGGGGAGCTGTTTTTT. Protein: CASSPAPSTGELFF.

This chain joins TRBV5-4 and TRBJ1-2, with 7 bases identical to TRBD1. From germline, CDR1 is SGHNT and CDR2 YYREEE (reference sequence). V was clipped by 4 bases and J by 7 bases; unmatched bases: 7. The CDR3 spans 13 residues. The CDR3: CASSPDRVGGYTF. CDR3 bases: TGTGCCAGCAGCCCCGACAGGGTGGGTGGCTACACCTTC.